This section outlines one T cell receptor (beta chain) sequence together with its context. This sample was included in a study of shared clonotypes between healthy human individuals. At a deep level, the assay was run. Measured with immunoSEQ multiplex PCR; TCRdb has only the in-frame clones, and not every one. Of over a million clones listed, around three quarters are singletons. Germline V CDR1 and CDR2: SNHLY, FYNNEI. This CDR3 contains 13 residues. Deletions cut 2 bases from V and 7 bases from J, with 9 bases between. CD4+ cells were split into CD45RA+ naive and CD45RA-negative memory subsets. What was sequenced was memory CD4+ T cells from PBMCs. Stated subset: CD45RA-negative fraction. The TCR originated in a man in his late teens or twenties in good health. Some clones in this sample may be carry-over from other donors' samples. The chain recombines TRBV2 with TRBJ2-1; no reliable D call. The CDR3 sequence is CASSEFGRNEQFF. The CDR3 region has the DNA TGTGCCAGCAGTGAATTTGGTCGGAATGAGCAGTTCTTC.